This T cell receptor (beta chain) was captured in a study of cytomegalovirus exposure and HLA in healthy donors. Researchers ran the PCR with 60 Vbeta and 13 Jbeta primers. Measured with immunoSEQ multiplex PCR; TCRdb has only the in-frame clones, and not every one. The sample consists of some 150,000 clones, approximately 80% of them appearing once. The sequence came from a man between 40 and 49 years old in good health and CMV-seronegative. The specimen sequenced was PBMCs.

CDR3 in DNA: TGTGCCAGCAGCGTAGTCGGGGGACTCTACAATGAGCAGTTCTTC. This translates into CASSVVGGLYNEQFF. The chain combines TRBV9 with TRBJ2-1; TRBD2 might be the D (6 bases). Germline assignment: CDR1 SGDLS and CDR2 YYNGEE. The CDR3 loop spans 15 amino acids. The ends were cut back, 0 bases at V and 3 bases at J, with 10 bases in the middle.